Shown below are 20 T cell receptor beta chains from a single sample sequenced in a study of Ad26.COV2.S vaccination and SARS-CoV-2 variants. Profiling relied on immunoSEQ multiplex PCR, and the TCRdb table lists in-frame clones only, not all of them. In the table there are more than 300,000 clones, approximately 86% of which are singletons. The treatment denotes: around 19 received Ad26.COV2.S at low or high dose, single or two shots; several received placebo; per-sample allocation not given. Specimens were obtained on day 63 following the first vaccine or placebo injection. The specimen was peripheral blood, collected in a trial of Ad26.COV2.S vaccine versus placebo. These receptors were taken from a person between 18 and 65 years old who received the Ad26.COV2.S COVID-19 vaccine or a placebo.

The V and J genes are TRBV5-4 and TRBJ2-1, with 7 nucleotides matching TRBD2. Looked up from germline, CDR1 is SGHNT and CDR2 is YYREEE (reference sequence). The CDR3 is 16 amino acids. J gave up 2 bases and V 4 bases, and 9 bases lay outside the gene matches. CDR3: CASSPHQRGTYNEQFF. The CDR3 region has the DNA TGTGCCAGCAGCCCCCACCAGCGGGGAACCTACAATGAGCAGTTCTTC. Full variable domain (rest looked up from reference TRBV5-4 and TRBJ2-1): ETGVTQSPTHLIKTRGQQVTLRCSSQSGHNTVSWYQQALGQGPQFIFQYYREEENGRGNFPPRFSGLQFPNYSSELNVNALELDDSALYLCASSPHQRGTYNEQFFGPGTRLTVL.

The V gene is TRBV12-3 or TRBV12-4, the J gene TRBJ2-7; D remains ambiguous. The CDR3 length is 13 residues. V shed 2 bases and J shed 2 bases, with 7 bases lying between them. This chain's CDR3 is CASSLLQAYEQYF. The CDR3 DNA follows: TGTGCCAGCAGTTTACTCCAGGCCTACGAGCAGTACTTC.

V and J are TRBV5-1 and TRBJ2-1, with a weak D call TRBD2 (5 bases). The CDR3 sequence is 14 residues long. The V end was cut by 4 bases, the J end by 3 bases, with 11 bases between. In germline, CDR1 is SGHRS, CDR2 YFSETQ. CDR3 region: CASSLTGSYNEQFF. The CDR3 bases are TGCGCCAGCAGCCTGACGGGGAGCTACAATGAGCAGTTCTTC. Complete variable domain (other parts from reference TRBV5-1 and TRBJ2-1): KAGVTQTPRYLIKTRGQQVTLSCSPISGHRSVSWYQQTPGQGLQFLFEYFSETQRNKGNFPGRFSGRQFSNSRSEMNVSTLELGDSALYLCASSLTGSYNEQFFGPGTRLTVL.

This chain connects TRBV7-9 to TRBJ1-2, with a weak D call TRBD1 (6 bases). The CDR3 has 13 amino acids. V dropped 1 base and J dropped 8 bases, with 11 bases sitting between them. Germline V gene sequence: CDR1 SEHNR, CDR2 FQNEAQ (reference sequence). CDR3 in amino acids: CASSLGTERGYTF. CDR3 DNA: TGTGCCAGCAGCTTAGGGACAGAAAGGGGCTACACCTTC.

The sample holds one count of this clone. The chain uses TRBV7-8 and TRBJ1-4, with 9 bases identical to TRBD1. The CDR3 is 18 amino acids. From germline, CDR1 is SGHVS and CDR2 FQNEAQ. Trimming at V came to 1 base and at J to 10 bases, leaving 16 bases not matched to a gene. In DNA, the CDR3 is TGTGCCAGCAGCTTAGTTCCCCGGGACAGGGTTTGGATCGGAAAACTGTTTTTT. This gives the protein CASSLVPRDRVWIGKLFF.

CDR3 coding DNA: TGCGCCAGCAGCCAACTAGCGGGGGGACTCAATGAGCAGTTCTTC. The encoded protein is CASSQLAGGLNEQFF. The genes are TRBV4-1 and TRBJ2-1; the match to TRBD2 covers 11 bases. CDR1 MGHRA and CDR2 YSYEKL come from the germline V gene. The CDR3 is 15 amino acids. The V segment lost 2 bases and the J segment 6 bases; nucleotides outside the gene matches: 3.

The rearrangement joins TRBV5-1 to TRBJ2-7; no definite D call. The V gene's germline CDR1 is SGHRS and CDR2 YFSETQ. V lost 0 bases and J 2 bases, leaving 18 bases between the germline ends. This CDR3 spans 17 amino acids. DNA of the CDR3: TGCGCCAGCAGCTTGGCTATGGTGGGCTACTTAGCCTACGAGCAGTACTTC. Its translation: CASSLAMVGYLAYEQYF.

The chain joins TRBV11-2 to TRBJ2-5; D tentatively reads TRBD1 or TRBD2 (5 bases each). Trimming pared 0 bases from V and 1 base from J, leaving 9 bases between. Germline V gene data show CDR1 as SGHAT and CDR2 as FQNNGV. CDR3 length: 15 residues. CDR3 nucleotide sequence: TGTGCCAGCAGCTTAGATCGGGGCCTCCAAGAGACCCAGTACTTC. This gives the protein CASSLDRGLQETQYF. Full variable domain (missing parts from reference TRBV11-2 and TRBJ2-5): EAGVAQSPRYKIIEKRQSVAFWCNPISGHATLYWYQQILGQGPKLLIQFQNNGVVDDSQLPKDRFSAERLKGVDSTLKIQPAKLEDSAVYLCASSLDRGLQETQYFGPGTRLLVL.

The chain is built from TRBV27 and TRBJ1-2, with a possible D match to TRBD1 (5 bases). Trimming pared 3 bases from V and 8 bases from J, leaving 13 bases between. The CDR3 has 13 amino acids. The germline gives CDR1 MNHEY, CDR2 SMNVEV (reference sequence). CDR3 sequence (DNA): TGTGCCAGCAGTTTTGGGGGTGTAGGCGGCTACACCTTC. Amino acids: CASSFGGVGGYTF.

The chain links TRBV7-2 to TRBJ2-5; D is uncertain. This CDR3 spans 14 amino acids. The germline V and J ends were trimmed by 0 bases and 2 bases, with 7 bases remaining between them. Per the germline V gene, CDR1 is SGHTA and CDR2 is FQGNSA. The CDR3: CASSLAGVQETQYF. The CDR3 DNA reads as TGTGCCAGCAGCTTAGCTGGAGTACAAGAGACCCAGTACTTC.

This clone has a handful of counts. Other DNA sequences within the sample encode an identical CDR3. The chain combines TRBV28 with TRBJ2-3; the D is unclear. The germline V gene encodes CDR1 MDHEN and CDR2 SYDVKM. This CDR3 spans 13 amino acids. V was cut by 3 bases and J by 0 bases, with 4 bases left in between. The CDR3 nucleotides are TGTGCCAGCAGTTTCGGTAGCACAGATACGCAGTATTTT. Translation: CASSFGSTDTQYF.

The V call is TRBV7-2, the J call TRBJ1-2; D possibly corresponds to TRBD1 (5 bases). V lost 3 bases, J lost 2 bases, and 19 bases lay in between. The CDR3 loop spans 17 amino acids. In germline, CDR1 is SGHTA, CDR2 FQGNSA. The CDR3 sequence is CASSFGPMGRSNYGYTF. CDR3 coding DNA: TGTGCCAGCAGCTTCGGTCCTATGGGACGGTCCAACTATGGCTACACCTTC.

The V call is TRBV5-1, the J call TRBJ1-4; D might be TRBD1 (5 bases). This CDR3 region has 14 residues. Trimming removed 0 bases at V and 7 bases at J, with 10 bases between. Germline CDR1 SGHRS, CDR2 YFSETQ. CDR3 sequence reads: CASSLGGVGEKLFF. DNA of the CDR3: TGCGCCAGCAGCTTGGGAGGGGTTGGTGAAAAACTGTTTTTT.

This clone has just one count. The chain links TRBV7-9 to TRBJ1-1; no reliable D call. Trimming left V 5 bases short and J 0 bases short, with 13 bases between. The CDR3 contains 15 residues. Germline V lookup: CDR1 SEHNR, CDR2 FQNEAQ (reference sequence). CDR3 coding DNA: TGTGCCAGCAGCCGGAGGCAAGGCATGAACACTGAAGCTTTCTTT. The encoded protein is CASSRRQGMNTEAFF.

This clone occurred a few times. The chain is built from TRBV7-9 and TRBJ2-1, with 7 bases fitting TRBD2. The germline gives CDR1 SEHNR, CDR2 FQNEAQ (reference sequence). V shed 1 base, J shed 2 bases, and the junction held 5 bases outside the gene matches. The CDR3 totals 16 residues. The CDR3 DNA is TGTGCCAGCAGCTTAGTCGGCGGGAGAGCCTACAATGAGCAGTTCTTC. It encodes CASSLVGGRAYNEQFF.

CDR3 loop: CATSDQGLSQETQYF. The CDR3 DNA is TGTGCCACCAGTGACCAGGGACTTTCACAAGAGACCCAGTACTTC. The chain employs TRBV24-1 and TRBJ2-5, with a tentative D call TRBD2 (6 bases). The germline CDR1 and CDR2 sequences are KGHDR and SFDVKD. V was pared by 4 bases and J by 2 bases, with 13 bases between. The CDR3 contains 15 residues.

J is TRBJ1-5 and V is TRBV24-1; TRBD1 might be the D (6 bases). The V end was cut by 5 bases, the J end by 6 bases, with 19 bases between. CDR1 and CDR2 from the germline V gene are KGHDR and SFDVKD. The CDR3 totals 16 residues. The DNA for the CDR3 is TGTGCCACCAGTGCCGCGTGGCCCCCGACAGGTCAGCCCCAGCATTTT. This sequence encodes CATSAAWPPTGQPQHF.

This chain connects TRBV28 to TRBJ2-7; D gene ambiguous. The germline CDR1 and CDR2 sequences are MDHEN and SYDVKM. The length of the CDR3 is 14 residues. The V gene lost 2 bases and the J gene lost 1 base, with 9 bases spanning the gap. CDR3 region: CASSLGGSSYEQYF. CDR3 coding DNA: TGTGCCAGCAGTTTAGGTGGCAGTTCCTACGAGCAGTACTTC.

This clone occurred once. The chain combines TRBV28 with TRBJ2-1; D is undetermined. This CDR3 spans 15 amino acids. Germline V CDR1 and CDR2: MDHEN, SYDVKM. V dropped 2 bases and J dropped 5 bases, with 13 bases sitting between them. The CDR3 nucleotides are TGTGCCAGCAGTTTAGGGGTCGTGGCTAACAATGAGCAGTTCTTC. Protein: CASSLGVVANNEQFF.

The chain employs TRBV18 and TRBJ1-3, with D unresolved. Germline V lookup: CDR1 KGHSH, CDR2 LQKENI. CDR3 length: 15 residues. The V gene lost 3 bases and the J gene lost 0 bases, with 9 bases spanning the gap. DNA of the CDR3: TGTGCCAGCTCACCCACGGACGCCTCTGGAAACACCATATATTTT. This sequence encodes CASSPTDASGNTIYF.